This T cell receptor (beta chain) was identified during a study of T cell repertoires in cytomegalovirus infection (dated by TCRdb to about 2019). About the full investigation: Donor HLA type was relevant to the analysis, because carriage of CMV infection together with the matching HLA type was indicated by public TCR beta signatures.

Sequencing was performed on an Illumina HiSeq 1500. TCRdb ran its own pipeline on the public reads, namely fastp trimming at Q25 and MiXCR clone calling, and kept in-frame beta chains. Each entry merges the rows of one CDR3 protein and shows their most common DNA and genes. The sample has around 310,000 distinct CDR3 sequences on record, under 20% of them singletons. The top ten hold about 11% of the sample. The study at large found these results: In both this cohort and an independent cohort of several hundred donors, the cumulative frequency of public TCR beta family members distinguished carriers of CMV infection plus the relevant HLA type. In the ex vivo response, HLA-C-restricted CMV-specific TCR beta clonotypes were dominant, and in two of eight donors the single most frequent clonotype came from this HLA-C-restricted group.

As to this clonotype: What antigen it recognizes has not been identified. Base qualities are not recorded, but no much larger clone differs from it by a single base.

Specimen: PBMCs. This sequence originates from a human donor in good health (CMV status not recorded). Some clones in this sample may be carry-over from other donors' samples.

The CDR3 protein sequence reads: CASGGTYTGELFF. The sequenced DNA is TGTGCCAGTGGCGGGACATACACCGGGGAGCTGTTTTTT. The chain links TRBV19 with TRBJ2-2; the D region is possibly TRBD1 or TRBD2, each matching across 6 bases. Trimming costs V 8 bases and J 3 bases, and their ends lie 10 bases apart. Per the germline V gene (reference sequence), LNHDA is the CDR1 and SQIVND is the CDR2. The CDR3 runs 13 residues from the cysteine to the phenylalanine. The read is trimmed to its CDR3 DNA, 39 bases read in frame from base 1. Joined to the reference TRBV19 and TRBJ2-2 proteins, this CDR3 gives the full variable domain: DGGITQSPKYLFRKEGQNVTLSCEQNLNHDAMYWYRQDPGQGLRLIYYSQIVNDFQKGDIAEGYSVSREKKESFPLTVTSAQKNPTAFYLCASGGTYTGELFFGEGSRLTVL.